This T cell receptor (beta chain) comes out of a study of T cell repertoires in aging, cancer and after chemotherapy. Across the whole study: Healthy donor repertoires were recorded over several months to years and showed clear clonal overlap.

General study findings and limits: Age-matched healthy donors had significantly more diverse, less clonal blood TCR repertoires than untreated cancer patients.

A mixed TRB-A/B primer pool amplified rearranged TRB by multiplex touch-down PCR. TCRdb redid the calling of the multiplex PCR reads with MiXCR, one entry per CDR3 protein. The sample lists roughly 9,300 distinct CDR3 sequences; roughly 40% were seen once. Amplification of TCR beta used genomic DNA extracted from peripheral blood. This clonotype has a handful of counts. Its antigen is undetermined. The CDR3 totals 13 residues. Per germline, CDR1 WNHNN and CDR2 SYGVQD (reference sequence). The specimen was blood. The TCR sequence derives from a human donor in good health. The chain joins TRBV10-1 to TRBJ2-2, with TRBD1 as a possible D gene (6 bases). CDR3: CVEQGRSTGELFF. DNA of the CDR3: TGCGTCGAACAGGGCAGATCCACCGGGGAGCTGTTTTTT.